Presented here are 12 T cell receptor beta chains from one specimen sequenced in a study of neurological immune-mediated disorders. Time point described: longitudinal time-point 1 (baseline). TCRdb called the 5' RACE reads again in MiXCR, with one record for every CDR3 protein. The repertoire holds about 49,000 distinct CDR3 sequences, with more than 8.5% as singletons. The sequencing input was PBMCs. These receptors all come from a woman between 40 and 55 years old in good health.

The sample holds many counts of this clonotype. The chain couples TRBV14 to TRBJ2-7; possibly TRBD1 or TRBD2 for D (5 bases each). Germline lookup yields CDR1 SGHDN and CDR2 FVKESK. Trimming pared 2 bases from V and 9 bases from J, leaving 17 bases between. This CDR3 is 14 amino acids long. This CDR3 is CASSQTGAREGQYF. The CDR3 region has the DNA TGTGCCAGCAGCCAAACCGGGGCCCGGGAAGGGCAGTACTTC.

The sample holds many counts of this clonotype. The chain joins TRBV7-2 to TRBJ2-5; D not certain. This CDR3 is 15 amino acids long. Germline V CDR1 and CDR2: SGHTA, FQGNSA. V was trimmed by 2 bases and J by 1 base, leaving 11 bases between them. The CDR3 DNA is TGTGCCAGCAGCTTAAACCGGCAGCGCCAAGAGACCCAGTACTTC. Translating it yields CASSLNRQRQETQYF. The full variable domain, completed using reference TRBV7-2 and TRBJ2-5, is GAGVSQSPSNKVTEKGKDVELRCDPISGHTALYWYRQSLGQGLEFLIYFQGNSAPDKSGLPSDRFSAERTGGSVSTLTIQRTQQEDSAVYLCASSLNRQRQETQYFGPGTRLLVL.

This clonotype was picked up many times. The chain links TRBV7-9 to TRBJ2-5; TRBD2 agrees at 7 bases. Germline V gene sequence: CDR1 SEHNR, CDR2 FQNEAQ (reference sequence). With 5 bases clipped from V and 7 bases from J, the junction kept 16 bases outside the gene matches. CDR3 length equals 16 residues. CDR3 amino acids: CASSPPLRSGDPTQYF. The CDR3 DNA sequence: TGTGCCAGCAGCCCACCTCTGAGGAGCGGGGACCCGACCCAGTACTTC.

This clonotype has ten or more counts. This sequence may be a read error, since a much larger clone differs from it by one base. The chain carries TRBV25-1 and TRBJ2-6; D is unresolved. The CDR3 runs to 15 residues. Germline V lookup: CDR1 MGHDK, CDR2 SYGVNS. CDR3 sequence: CASNEPGPGANVLTF. CDR3 in DNA: TGTGCCAGCAATGAACCGGGTCCGGGGGCCAACGTCCTGACTTTC.

Concerning this clonotype: A much more abundant neighbour one base away suggests this may be a read error. The chain is built from TRBV7-2 and TRBJ2-5; tentative D call: TRBD2 (7 bases). The germline V and J ends were trimmed by 5 bases and 8 bases, with 24 bases remaining between them. The CDR3 spans 16 residues. The germline V gene has CDR1 SGHTA and CDR2 FQGNSA. The CDR3 coding sequence is TGTGCCAGCAGCCAATTGATTGGGGGGGCTTACGATACCCAGTACTTC. Amino acids: CASSQLIGGAYDTQYF.

This clonotype occurred many times. The chain uses TRBV7-2 and TRBJ1-1; D remains unclear. V lost 3 bases and J lost 1, with 12 bases in between. Germline V gene lookup returns CDR1 SGHTA and CDR2 FQGNSA. The CDR3 consists of 15 residues. CDR3 region: CASSFTFTENTEAFF. Written as DNA, the CDR3 is TGTGCCAGCAGCTTTACTTTCACGGAGAACACTGAAGCTTTCTTT. Full variable domain (remainder filled in from reference TRBV7-2 and TRBJ1-1): GAGVSQSPSNKVTEKGKDVELRCDPISGHTALYWYRQSLGQGLEFLIYFQGNSAPDKSGLPSDRFSAERTGGSVSTLTIQRTQQEDSAVYLCASSFTFTENTEAFFGQGTRLTVV.

In this sample, this clonotype turned up many times. The V call is TRBV15, the J call TRBJ2-6; D call uncertain. Germline-derived CDR1 and CDR2 are LNHNV and YYDKDF (reference sequence). There are 16 residues in the CDR3. Trimming removed 0 bases at V and 1 base at J, with 7 bases between. The CDR3 loop reads CATSRDVGSGANVLTF. DNA for the CDR3: TGTGCCACCAGCAGAGACGTCGGTTCTGGGGCCAACGTCCTGACTTTC. Drawing the rest from reference TRBV15 and TRBJ2-6, the complete variable domain is DAMVIQNPRYQVTQFGKPVTLSCSQTLNHNVMYWYQQKSSQAPKLLFHYYDKDFNNEADTPDNFQSRRPNTSFCFLDIRSPGLGDTAMYLCATSRDVGSGANVLTFGAGSRLTVL.

This clonotype was observed many times. V is TRBV10-3 and J is TRBJ1-1, with 7 positions matching TRBD1. CDR1 is ENHRY and CDR2 is SYGVKD in the germline V gene. V dropped 6 bases and J dropped 1; count of bases not matched to a gene: 11. CDR3 length: 16 residues. For the CDR3, the DNA is TGTGCCATCAGCTTTACCACCGGGACAGCGAACACTGAAGCTTTCTTT. Amino acids: CAISFTTGTANTEAFF.

This clonotype has a handful of counts. This chain joins TRBV9 and TRBJ1-6; 9 positions agree with TRBD1. The V and J ends lost 4 bases and 10 bases, in that order; junction bases with no gene match: 9. The CDR3 has 15 amino acids. Looked up from germline, CDR1 is SGDLS and CDR2 is YYNGEE. CDR3 coding DNA: TGTGCCAGCAGCCGGGAGGGACAGGGAGGATCACCCCTCCACTTT. Amino acids: CASSREGQGGSPLHF.

The table lists this clonotype with many counts. This chain connects TRBV4-2 to TRBJ1-2; D is perhaps TRBD1 (5 bases). V lost 3 bases and J lost 4, with 12 bases in between. CDR3 length: 14 amino acids. Looked up from germline, CDR1 is LGHNA and CDR2 is YNFKEQ. CDR3 DNA sequence: TGTGCCAGCAGCCAGGGGCAGGGCGCCTATGGCTACACCTTC. It codes for CASSQGQGAYGYTF.

This clonotype has a handful of counts. The rearrangement uses TRBV7-2 and TRBJ2-5; 8 nucleotides align to TRBD2. V was clipped by 5 bases and J by 4 bases; unmatched bases: 9. This CDR3 region has 15 residues. Per the germline V gene, CDR1 is SGHTA and CDR2 is FQGNSA. CDR3 nucleotides: TGTGCCAGCAGCCCACTAGCGGAGGAGTTAGAGACCCAGTACTTC. Amino acid sequence: CASSPLAEELETQYF.

This clonotype has a count of ten or more. V gene TRBV20-1 combines with J gene TRBJ2-7; 9 positions match TRBD1. V shed 1 base and J 1 base; nucleotides not matched to a gene: 2. Germline values: CDR1 DFQATT, CDR2 SNEGSKA (reference sequence). The CDR3 length is 14 residues. The DNA for the CDR3 is TGCAGTGCTAGAGGAGACAGGGGGTCCTACGAGCAGTACTTC. Its protein product is CSARGDRGSYEQYF.